This entry lists 14 T cell receptor beta chains sequenced from one sample in a study of T-cell reconstitution after alpha-beta-depleted transplantation in children. The library targeted TCRbeta and was prepared with unique molecular identifiers. TCRdb re-derived calls from the PCR reads in MiXCR, one entry per CDR3 protein. Of about 640,000 distinct CDR3 sequences listed, around 17% were seen once; the top ten hold 0.9% to 1.2%. The input for sequencing was PBMCs from the stem cell graft donor, taken from the stem cell graft. The source of these receptors is a human donor who donated a stem cell graft to a child with acute myeloid leukemia.

This clonotype was observed at least ten times. The chain uses TRBV20-1 and TRBJ1-1; D gene uncertain. The CDR3 totals 13 residues. V gave up 6 bases and J gave up 3 bases, with 14 bases separating them. Germline V gene data show CDR1 as DFQATT and CDR2 as SNEGSKA (reference sequence). The CDR3 reads CSAPSTRYTEAFF. CDR3 DNA sequence: TGCAGTGCCCCCTCGACACGCTACACTGAAGCTTTCTTT.

Note on this clonotype: Possible read error: a much larger clone is one base away. V is TRBV20-1 and J is TRBJ1-2; D unclear. The CDR3 consists of 12 residues. From germline, CDR1 is DFQATT and CDR2 SNEGSKA (reference sequence). In DNA form, the CDR3 reads TGCAGTGCTAGAGAAGCTAACAATGGCTACACCTTC. This codes for CSAREANNGYTF.

This clonotype has at least ten counts. The chain links TRBV20-1 to TRBJ2-5; 9 bases fit TRBD1. The junction had 4 bases not matched to a gene; V was cut back by 4 bases and J by 4 bases. Germline V gives CDR1 DFQATT, CDR2 SNEGSKA (reference sequence). The CDR3 has 13 residues. CDR3 bases: TGCAGTGCTACAGGACAGGGGCCAGAGACCCAGTACTTC. This codes for CSATGQGPETQYF.

This clonotype was seen a handful of times. The V gene is TRBV2, the J gene TRBJ1-5, with D unresolved. Trimming removed 8 bases at V and 5 bases at J, with 10 bases between. CDR3 length equals 12 residues. Germline V lookup: CDR1 SNHLY, CDR2 FYNNEI. CDR3 nucleotides: TGTGCCAGCGGGCGCGGGGATCAGCCCCAGCATTTT. It specifies CASGRGDQPQHF.

This clonotype was recorded at least ten times. The chain couples TRBV7-2 to TRBJ2-1; 9 bases line up with TRBD2. V lost 5 bases, J lost 6 bases, and 11 bases stayed unmatched. The CDR3 runs 16 residues. Germline V gives CDR1 SGHTA, CDR2 FQGNSA. The CDR3 loop is CASSTQPGLASNEQFF. The CDR3 coding sequence is TGTGCCAGCAGCACCCAACCGGGACTAGCCTCCAATGAGCAGTTCTTC.

The sample holds a few counts of this clonotype. This chain joins TRBV7-2 and TRBJ2-2; D perhaps matches TRBD1 (5 bases). The germline gives CDR1 SGHTA, CDR2 FQGNSA. The germline V and J ends were trimmed by 1 base and 4 bases, with 10 bases remaining between them. The CDR3 is 15 residues long. In nucleotides, the CDR3 is TGTGCCAGCAGCTTAGTGGGGCCGCGCACCGGGGAGCTGTTTTTT. Protein product: CASSLVGPRTGELFF.

This clonotype was observed a few times. The V gene is TRBV20-1, the J gene TRBJ2-5; D gene unclear. This CDR3 is 14 amino acids long. V lost 1 base and J 2 bases, leaving 11 bases between the germline ends. CDR1 DFQATT and CDR2 SNEGSKA come from the germline V gene (reference sequence). The CDR3 sequence is CSARAPLGQETQYF. CDR3 DNA: TGCAGTGCTAGAGCTCCCCTCGGGCAAGAGACCCAGTACTTC.

This clonotype was seen ten or more times. The rearrangement uses TRBV12-3 or TRBV12-4 and TRBJ1-5; D is unresolved. CDR3 size: 13 residues. V was pared by 5 bases and J by 4 bases, with 9 bases between. The CDR3 is CASSSNGNQPQHF. CDR3 coding DNA: TGTGCCAGCAGTAGTAACGGTAATCAGCCCCAGCATTTT.

This clonotype was seen a handful of times. The chain links TRBV4-2 to TRBJ1-3; the D is unclear. V lost 2 bases, J lost 1 base, and 9 bases lay in between. The CDR3 contains 15 residues. Germline V gives CDR1 LGHNA, CDR2 YNFKEQ. CDR3 amino acids: CASSQRWDSGNTIYF. CDR3 in DNA: TGTGCCAGCAGCCAAAGATGGGATTCTGGAAACACCATATATTTT.

The chain has TRBV25-1 and TRBJ2-5; D gene unclear. V lost 1 base and J 2 bases, leaving 5 bases between the germline ends. Germline lookup yields CDR1 MGHDK and CDR2 SYGVNS. CDR3 length: 13 residues. DNA for the CDR3: TGTGCCAGCAGTGAATTAGAGCAAGAGACCCAGTACTTC. It yields the protein CASSELEQETQYF. The full variable domain, in which reference TRBV25-1 and TRBJ2-5 provide the parts outside the CDR3, is EADIYQTPRYLVIGTGKKITLECSQTMGHDKMYWYQQDPGMELHLIHYSYGVNSTEKGDLSSESTVSRIRTEHFPLTLESARPSHTSQYLCASSELEQETQYFGPGTRLLVL.

At least ten counts were recorded for this clonotype. The J gene is TRBJ2-1, the V gene TRBV24-1; D is perhaps TRBD1 (6 bases). The ends were cut back, 4 bases at V and 5 bases at J, with 11 bases in the middle. Germline V CDR1 and CDR2: KGHDR, SFDVKD. The CDR3 runs 14 residues. CDR3 sequence reads: CATSEQGGDNEQFF. CDR3 sequence (DNA): TGTGCCACCAGTGAACAGGGTGGTGACAATGAGCAGTTCTTC.

This chain joins TRBV7-9 and TRBJ2-7; TRBD1 aligns across 8 bases. With V trimmed by 4 bases and J by 5 bases, 7 bases remained unmatched. Germline values: CDR1 SEHNR, CDR2 FQNEAQ (reference sequence). The CDR3 sequence is 14 residues long. The CDR3 spells CASSSDRVLHEQYV. CDR3 in DNA: TGTGCCAGCAGCTCGGACAGGGTTCTGCACGAGCAGTACGTC.

This clonotype has just a few counts. The V and J genes are TRBV20-1 and TRBJ1-4; D is perhaps TRBD1 (6 bases). The V and J ends lost 6 bases and 5 bases respectively, with 13 bases between them. This CDR3 is 13 amino acids long. Per germline, CDR1 DFQATT and CDR2 SNEGSKA (reference sequence). CDR3 sequence (DNA): TGCAGTGCGGGGGGGACATCCAATGAAAAACTGTTTTTT. Translating it yields CSAGGTSNEKLFF.

The sample holds many counts of this clonotype. The chain links TRBV20-1 to TRBJ1-2; the D gene is possibly TRBD1 (5 bases). V shed 0 bases and J shed 10 bases, with 21 bases lying between them. Germline CDR1 DFQATT, CDR2 SNEGSKA (reference sequence). The CDR3 spans 15 residues. CDR3 nucleotides: TGCAGTGCTAGAGATTACTCCGGGACGGGGCCTGTCTACACCTTC. This gives the protein CSARDYSGTGPVYTF.